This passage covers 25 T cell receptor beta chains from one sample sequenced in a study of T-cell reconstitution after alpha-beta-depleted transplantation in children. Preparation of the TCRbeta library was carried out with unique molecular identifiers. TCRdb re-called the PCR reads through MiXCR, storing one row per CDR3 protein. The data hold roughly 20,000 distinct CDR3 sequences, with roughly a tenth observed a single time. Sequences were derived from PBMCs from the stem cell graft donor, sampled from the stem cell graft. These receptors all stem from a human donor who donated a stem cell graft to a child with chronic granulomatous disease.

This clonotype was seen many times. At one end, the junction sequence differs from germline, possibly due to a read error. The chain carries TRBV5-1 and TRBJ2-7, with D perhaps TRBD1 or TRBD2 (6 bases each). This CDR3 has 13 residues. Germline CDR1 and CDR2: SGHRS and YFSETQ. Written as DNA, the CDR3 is TGCGCCAGCAGTTTGGAGGGACACTACGAGCAGTACTTC. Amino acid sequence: CASSLEGHYEQYF.

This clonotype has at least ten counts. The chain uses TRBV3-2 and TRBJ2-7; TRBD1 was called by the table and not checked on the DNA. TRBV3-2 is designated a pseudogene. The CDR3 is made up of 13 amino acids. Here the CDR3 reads CASSWDSSYEQYF. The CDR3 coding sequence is TGTGCCAGCAGCTGGGACAGTTCCTACGAGCAGTACTTC.

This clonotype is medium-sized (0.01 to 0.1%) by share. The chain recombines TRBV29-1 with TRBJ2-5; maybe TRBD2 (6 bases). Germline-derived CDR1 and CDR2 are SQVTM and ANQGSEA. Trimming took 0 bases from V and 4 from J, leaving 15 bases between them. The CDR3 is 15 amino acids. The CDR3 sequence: CSVEDTLGRSETQYF. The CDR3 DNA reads TGCAGCGTTGAAGATACCCTAGGGAGGTCAGAGACCCAGTACTTC. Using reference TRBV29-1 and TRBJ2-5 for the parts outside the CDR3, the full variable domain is SAVISQKPSRDICQRGTSLTIQCQVDSQVTMMFWYRQQPGQSLTLIATANQGSEATYESGFVIDKFPISRPNLTFSTLTVSNMSPEDSSIYLCSVEDTLGRSETQYFGPGTRLLVL.

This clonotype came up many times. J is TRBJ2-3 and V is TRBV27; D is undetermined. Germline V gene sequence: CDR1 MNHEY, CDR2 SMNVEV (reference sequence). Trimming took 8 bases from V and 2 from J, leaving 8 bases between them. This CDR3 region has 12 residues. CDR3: CASAVHTDTQYF. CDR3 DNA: TGTGCCAGCGCTGTCCACACAGATACGCAGTATTTT.

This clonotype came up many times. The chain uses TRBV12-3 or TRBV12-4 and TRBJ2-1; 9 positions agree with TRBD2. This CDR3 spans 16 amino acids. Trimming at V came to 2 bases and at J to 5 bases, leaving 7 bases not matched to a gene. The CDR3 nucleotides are TGTGCCAGCAGTTTAAGAGCGAGCGGGAGGAACAATGAGCAGTTCTTC. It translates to CASSLRASGRNNEQFF.

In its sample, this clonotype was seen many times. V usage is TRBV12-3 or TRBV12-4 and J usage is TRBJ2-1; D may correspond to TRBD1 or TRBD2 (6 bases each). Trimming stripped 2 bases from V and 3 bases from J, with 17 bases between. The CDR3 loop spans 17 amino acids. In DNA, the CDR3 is TGTGCCAGCAGTTTAAGGGCAGGGGACTTGTTCTACAATGAGCAGTTCTTC. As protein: CASSLRAGDLFYNEQFF.

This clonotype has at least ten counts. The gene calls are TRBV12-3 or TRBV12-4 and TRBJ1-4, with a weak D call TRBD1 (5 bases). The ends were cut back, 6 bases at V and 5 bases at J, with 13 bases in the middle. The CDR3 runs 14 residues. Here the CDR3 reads CASRSPGDNEKLFF. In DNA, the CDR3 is TGTGCCAGCAGATCCCCCGGGGACAATGAAAAACTGTTTTTT.

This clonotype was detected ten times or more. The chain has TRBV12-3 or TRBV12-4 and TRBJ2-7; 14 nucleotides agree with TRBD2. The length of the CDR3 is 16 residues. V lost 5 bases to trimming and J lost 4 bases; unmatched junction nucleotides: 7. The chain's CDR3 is CASSGLAGGGIYEQYF. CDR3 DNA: TGTGCCAGCAGTGGACTAGCGGGAGGAGGGATTTACGAGCAGTACTTC.

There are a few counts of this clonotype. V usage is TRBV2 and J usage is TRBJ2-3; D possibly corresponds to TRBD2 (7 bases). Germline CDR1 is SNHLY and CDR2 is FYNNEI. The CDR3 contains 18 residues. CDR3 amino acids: CTLCLSSAGDGTRDTQYF. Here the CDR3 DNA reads TGTACCCTCTGCCTCTCGTCGGCGGGAGATGGGACACGAGATACGCAGTATTTT.

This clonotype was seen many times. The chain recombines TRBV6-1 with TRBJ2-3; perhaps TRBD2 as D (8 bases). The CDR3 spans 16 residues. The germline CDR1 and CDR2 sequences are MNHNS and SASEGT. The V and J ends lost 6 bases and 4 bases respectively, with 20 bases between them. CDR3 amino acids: CASRKKGARGADTQYF. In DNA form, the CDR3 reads TGTGCCAGCAGAAAAAAGGGGGCGCGGGGGGCAGATACGCAGTATTTT.

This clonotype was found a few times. The CDR3 DNA sequence: TGTGCCAGTAGAATCGGGGAGAGCTCCTACAATGAGCAGTTCTTC. This gives the protein CASRIGESSYNEQFF. V and J are TRBV19 and TRBJ2-1; tentative D call: TRBD2 (5 bases). CDR3 size: 15 residues. Germline lookup yields CDR1 LNHDA and CDR2 SQIVND (reference sequence). V lost 6 bases to trimming and J lost 0 bases, with 12 bases between them.

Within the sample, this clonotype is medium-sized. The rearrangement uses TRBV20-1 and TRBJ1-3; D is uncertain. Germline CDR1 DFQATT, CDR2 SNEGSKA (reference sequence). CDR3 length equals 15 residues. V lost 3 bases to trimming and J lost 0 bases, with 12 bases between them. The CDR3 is CSASPGRNSGNTIYF. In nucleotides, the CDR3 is TGCAGTGCTAGCCCGGGCCGAAACTCTGGAAACACCATATATTTT.

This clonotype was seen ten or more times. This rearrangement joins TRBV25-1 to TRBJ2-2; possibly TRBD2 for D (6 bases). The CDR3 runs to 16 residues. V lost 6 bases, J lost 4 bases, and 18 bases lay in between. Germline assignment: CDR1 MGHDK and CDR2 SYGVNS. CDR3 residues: CASSPTGTSITGELFF. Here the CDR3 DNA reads TGTGCCAGCAGCCCTACCGGGACTTCCATCACCGGGGAGCTGTTTTTT.

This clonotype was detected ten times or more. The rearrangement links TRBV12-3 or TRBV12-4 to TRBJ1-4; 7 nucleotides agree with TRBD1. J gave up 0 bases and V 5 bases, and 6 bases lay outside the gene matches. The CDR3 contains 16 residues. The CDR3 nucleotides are TGTGCCAGCAGTATCCACAGGGGCGCAACTAATGAAAAACTGTTTTTT. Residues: CASSIHRGATNEKLFF.

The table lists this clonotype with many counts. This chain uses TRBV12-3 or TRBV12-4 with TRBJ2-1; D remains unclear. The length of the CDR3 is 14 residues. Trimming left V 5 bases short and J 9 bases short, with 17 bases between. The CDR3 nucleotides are TGTGCCAGCAGTCCGGGTGGGGTCGACTCTGAGCAGTTCTTC. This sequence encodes CASSPGGVDSEQFF.

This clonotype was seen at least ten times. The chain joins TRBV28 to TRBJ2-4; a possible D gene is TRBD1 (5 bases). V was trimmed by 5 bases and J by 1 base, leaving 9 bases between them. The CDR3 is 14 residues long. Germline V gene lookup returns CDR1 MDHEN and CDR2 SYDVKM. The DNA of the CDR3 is TGTGCCAGCAGTCCGCAGGGTGCCAAAAACATTCAGTACTTC. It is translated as CASSPQGAKNIQYF.

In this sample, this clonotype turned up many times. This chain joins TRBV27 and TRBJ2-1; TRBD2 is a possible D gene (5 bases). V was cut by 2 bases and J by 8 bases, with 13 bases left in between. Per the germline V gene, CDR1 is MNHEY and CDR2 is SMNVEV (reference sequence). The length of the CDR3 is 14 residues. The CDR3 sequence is CASSLVVLGDEQFF. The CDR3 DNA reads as TGTGCCAGCAGTTTAGTCGTATTGGGAGATGAGCAGTTCTTC.

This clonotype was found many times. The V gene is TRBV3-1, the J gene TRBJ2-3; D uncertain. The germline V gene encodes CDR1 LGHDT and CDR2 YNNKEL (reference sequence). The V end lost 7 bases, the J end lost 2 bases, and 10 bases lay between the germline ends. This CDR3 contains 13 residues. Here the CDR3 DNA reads TGTGCCAGCACCCAGCATAACACAGATACGCAGTATTTT. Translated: CASTQHNTDTQYF.

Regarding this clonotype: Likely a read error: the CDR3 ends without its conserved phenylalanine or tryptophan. The CDR3 DNA reads TGTGCCAGCAGTTACCCGACAGGCTCCTACGAGCAGTACTTG. Amino acids: CASSYPTGSYEQYL. V usage is TRBV6-5 and J usage is TRBJ2-7; maybe TRBD1 (6 bases). The CDR3 has 14 residues. The germline gives CDR1 MNHEY, CDR2 SVGAGI. V was pared by 2 bases and J by 0 bases, with 8 bases between.

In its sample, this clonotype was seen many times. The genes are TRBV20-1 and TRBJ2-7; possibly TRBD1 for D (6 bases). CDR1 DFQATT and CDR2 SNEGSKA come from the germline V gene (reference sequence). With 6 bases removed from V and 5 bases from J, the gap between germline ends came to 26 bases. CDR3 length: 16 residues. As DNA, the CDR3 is TGCAGTGCCAGGACCGTAAACTTGATAGGGGGACACGAGCAGTACTTC. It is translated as CSARTVNLIGGHEQYF.

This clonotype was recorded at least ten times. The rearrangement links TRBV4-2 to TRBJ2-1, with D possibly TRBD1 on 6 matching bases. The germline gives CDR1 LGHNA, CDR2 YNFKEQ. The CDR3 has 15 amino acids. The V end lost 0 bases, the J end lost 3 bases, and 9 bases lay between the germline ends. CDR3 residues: CASSQETGIYNEQFF. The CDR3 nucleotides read TGTGCCAGCAGCCAAGAGACAGGTATCTACAATGAGCAGTTCTTC.

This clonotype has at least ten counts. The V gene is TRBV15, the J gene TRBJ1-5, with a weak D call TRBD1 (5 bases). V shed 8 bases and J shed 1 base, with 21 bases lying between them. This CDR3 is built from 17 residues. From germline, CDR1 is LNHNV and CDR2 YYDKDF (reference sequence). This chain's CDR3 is CATPGGVGMESNQPQHF. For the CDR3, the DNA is TGTGCCACCCCGGGGGGGGTGGGGATGGAAAGCAATCAGCCCCAGCATTTT.

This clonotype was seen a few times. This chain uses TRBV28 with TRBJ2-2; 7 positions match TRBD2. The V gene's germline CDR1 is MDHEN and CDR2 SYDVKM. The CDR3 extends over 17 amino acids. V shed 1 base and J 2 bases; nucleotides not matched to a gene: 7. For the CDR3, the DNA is TGTGCCAGCAGTTTATTAGGGCTAGCGGTCAACACCGGGGAGCTGTTTTTT. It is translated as CASSLLGLAVNTGELFF. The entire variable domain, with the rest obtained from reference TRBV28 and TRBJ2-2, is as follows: DVKVTQSSRYLVKRTGEKVFLECVQDMDHENMFWYRQDPGLGLRLIYFSYDVKMKEKGDIPEGYSVSREKKERFSLILESASTNQTSMYLCASSLLGLAVNTGELFFGEGSRLTVL.

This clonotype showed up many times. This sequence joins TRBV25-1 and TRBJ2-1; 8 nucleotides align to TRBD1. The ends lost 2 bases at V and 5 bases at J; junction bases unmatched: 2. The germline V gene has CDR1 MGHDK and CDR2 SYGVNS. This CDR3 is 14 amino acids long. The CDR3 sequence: CASSEGTGDNEQFF. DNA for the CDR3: TGTGCCAGCAGTGAAGGGACAGGTGACAATGAGCAGTTCTTC.

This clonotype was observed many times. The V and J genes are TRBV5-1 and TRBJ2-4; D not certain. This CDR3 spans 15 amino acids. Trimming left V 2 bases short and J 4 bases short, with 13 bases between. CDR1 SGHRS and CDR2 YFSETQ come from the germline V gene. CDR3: CASSFVTGLKNIQYF. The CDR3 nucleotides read TGCGCCAGCAGCTTCGTCACCGGGCTGAAAAACATTCAGTACTTC.